The entry that follows covers one T cell receptor beta chain sequence. The sample belongs to a study of CD8 T cells in Susac syndrome. The CDR3 has 14 residues. The V end was cut by 1 base, the J end by 3 bases, with 9 bases between. CDR1 and CDR2 from the germline V gene are MGHRA and YSYEKL. Roughly 0.45 to 1 ug RNA was reverse transcribed with random hexamers. Using its own MiXCR run on the immunoSEQ multiplex PCR reads, TCRdb lists one record per CDR3 protein. The sample shows 150,000 to 200,000 distinct CDR3 sequences, roughly 96% of them seen only once. V usage is TRBV4-1 and J usage is TRBJ1-2; a possible D gene is TRBD1 (5 bases). This TCR derives from a human donor with multiple sclerosis. The sequenced sample was CD4+ T cells from PBMCs. Here the CDR3 reads CASSQAGTYYGYTF. DNA for the CDR3: TGCGCCAGCAGCCAAGCGGGGACCTACTATGGCTACACCTTC.